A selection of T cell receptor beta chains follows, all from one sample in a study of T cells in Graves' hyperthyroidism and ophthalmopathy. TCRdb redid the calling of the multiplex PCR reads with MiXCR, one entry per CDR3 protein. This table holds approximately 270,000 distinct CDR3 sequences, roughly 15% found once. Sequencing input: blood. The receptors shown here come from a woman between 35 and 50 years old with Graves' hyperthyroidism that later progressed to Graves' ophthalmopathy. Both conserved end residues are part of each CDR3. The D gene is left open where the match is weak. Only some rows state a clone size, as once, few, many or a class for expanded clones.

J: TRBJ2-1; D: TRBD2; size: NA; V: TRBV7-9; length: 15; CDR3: CASSGTSGSLNEQFF; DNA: TGTGCCAGCAGCGGGACTAGCGGGAGTCTCAATGAGCAGTTCTTC
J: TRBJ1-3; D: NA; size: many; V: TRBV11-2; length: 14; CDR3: CASSASSSGNTIYF; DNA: TGTGCCAGCAGCGCATCGAGCTCTGGAAACACCATATATTTT
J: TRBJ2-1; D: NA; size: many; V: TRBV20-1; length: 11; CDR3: CSARDRNEQFF; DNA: TGCAGTGCTAGAGATCGCAATGAGCAGTTCTTC
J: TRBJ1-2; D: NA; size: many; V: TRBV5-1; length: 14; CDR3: CASTIGEGSYGYTF; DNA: TGCGCCAGCACCATCGGAGAGGGGAGTTATGGCTACACCTTC
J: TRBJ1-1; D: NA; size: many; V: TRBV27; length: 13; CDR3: CASSFFQNTEAFF; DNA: TGTGCCAGCAGTTTCTTTCAGAACACTGAAGCTTTCTTT
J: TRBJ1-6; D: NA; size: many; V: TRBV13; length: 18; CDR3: CASSQTGLGVVVDSPLHF; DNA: TGTGCCAGCAGCCAGACAGGATTGGGCGTGGTGGTTGATTCACCCCTCCACTTT
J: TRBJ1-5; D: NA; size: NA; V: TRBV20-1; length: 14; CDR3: CSARSMVGNQPQHF; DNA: TGCAGTGCTAGAAGTATGGTGGGAAATCAGCCCCAGCATTTT
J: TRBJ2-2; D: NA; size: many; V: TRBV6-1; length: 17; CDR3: CASSEKRPSLPTGELFF; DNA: TGTGCCAGCAGTGAAAAGCGGCCCAGCCTACCCACCGGGGAGCTGTTTTTT
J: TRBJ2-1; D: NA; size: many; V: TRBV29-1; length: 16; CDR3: CSVGPRTDSSYNEQFF; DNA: TGCAGCGTTGGGCCACGAACGGACAGCTCCTACAATGAGCAGTTCTTC
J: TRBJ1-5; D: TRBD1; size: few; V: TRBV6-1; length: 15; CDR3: CASTPGQGGNQPQHF; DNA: TGTGCCAGCACCCCGGGACAGGGGGGCAATCAGCCCCAGCATTTT
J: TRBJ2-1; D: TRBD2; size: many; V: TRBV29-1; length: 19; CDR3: CSVAGRSGSGTRLVNEQFF; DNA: TGCAGCGTTGCTGGTAGAAGCGGGTCGGGGACTAGACTAGTCAATGAGCAGTTCTTC
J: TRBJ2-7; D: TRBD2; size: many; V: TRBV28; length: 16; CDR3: CASSLPPGGTSYEQYF; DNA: TGTGCCAGCAGTTTACCCCCGGGAGGAACCTCCTACGAGCAGTACTTC
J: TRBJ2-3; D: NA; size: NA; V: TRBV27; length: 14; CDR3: CASSLRLTSDTQYF; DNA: TGTGCCAGCAGTTTGAGGCTTACATCAGATACGCAGTATTTT
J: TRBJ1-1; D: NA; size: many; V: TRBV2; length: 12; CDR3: CASSVQETEAFF; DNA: TGTGCCAGCAGTGTTCAGGAGACTGAAGCTTTCTTT
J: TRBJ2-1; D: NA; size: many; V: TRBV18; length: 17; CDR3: CASSPFGSPSSYNEQFF; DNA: TGTGCCAGCTCACCGTTCGGGTCCCCGAGCTCCTACAATGAGCAGTTCTTC
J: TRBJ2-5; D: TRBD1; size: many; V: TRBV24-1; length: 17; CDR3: CATSAPARDRVHETQYF; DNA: TGTGCCACCAGTGCCCCGGCCCGAGACAGGGTCCACGAGACCCAGTACTTC
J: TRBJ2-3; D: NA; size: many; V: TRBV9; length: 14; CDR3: CASSVDRLEDTQYF; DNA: TGTGCCAGCAGCGTAGACCGCCTCGAGGATACGCAGTATTTT
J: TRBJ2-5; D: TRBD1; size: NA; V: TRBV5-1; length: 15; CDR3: CASSRTGVGIVTQYF; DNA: TGCGCCAGCAGCCGCACAGGGGTCGGTATTGTGACCCAGTACTTC
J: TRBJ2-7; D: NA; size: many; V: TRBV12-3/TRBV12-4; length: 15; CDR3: CASSAYGTPLYEQYF; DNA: TGTGCCAGCAGTGCGTACGGGACACCCCTCTACGAGCAGTACTTC
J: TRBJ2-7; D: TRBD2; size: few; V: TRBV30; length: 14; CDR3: CAWSLGLAGNEQYF; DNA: TGTGCCTGGAGCCTGGGACTAGCGGGAAACGAGCAGTACTTC
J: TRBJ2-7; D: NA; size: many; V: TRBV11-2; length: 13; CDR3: CASSQGTASGQYF; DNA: TGTGCCAGCAGTCAGGGGACGGCCTCGGGGCAGTACTTC
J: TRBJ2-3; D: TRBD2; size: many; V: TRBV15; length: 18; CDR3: CATSRDSGLAGFTDTQYF; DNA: TGTGCCACCAGCAGAGATTCGGGACTAGCGGGATTTACAGATACGCAGTATTTT
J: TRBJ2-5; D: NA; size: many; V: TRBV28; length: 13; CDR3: CASSLMGWETQYF; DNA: TGTGCCAGCAGTTTAATGGGGTGGGAGACCCAGTACTTC
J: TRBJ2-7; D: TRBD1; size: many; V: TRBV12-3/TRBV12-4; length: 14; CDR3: CASSSPAGGHEQYF; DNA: TGTGCCAGCAGTTCCCCAGCAGGGGGCCACGAGCAGTACTTC
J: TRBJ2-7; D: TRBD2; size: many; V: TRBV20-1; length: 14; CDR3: CSASTSGRTYEQYF; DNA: TGCAGTGCGTCGACTAGCGGGAGGACCTACGAGCAGTACTTC
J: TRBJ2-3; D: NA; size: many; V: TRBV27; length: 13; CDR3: CASAGTPTDTQYF; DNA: TGTGCCAGCGCTGGGACCCCCACAGATACGCAGTATTTT
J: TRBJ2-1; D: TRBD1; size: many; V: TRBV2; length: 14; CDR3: CASSEGTVLNEQFF; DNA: TGTGCCAGCAGTGAGGGGACAGTCCTAAATGAGCAGTTCTTC
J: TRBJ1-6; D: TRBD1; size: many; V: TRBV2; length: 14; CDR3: CASSGQGGYSPLHF; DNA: TGTGCCAGCAGCGGACAGGGCGGATACTCACCCCTCCACTTT
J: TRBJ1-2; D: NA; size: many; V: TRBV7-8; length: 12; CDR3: CASSQGGDGYTF; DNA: TGTGCCAGCAGCCAAGGGGGGGATGGCTACACCTTC
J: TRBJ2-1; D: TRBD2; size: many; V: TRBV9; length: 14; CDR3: CASSVGDYYNEQFF; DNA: TGTGCCAGCAGCGTAGGGGACTATTACAATGAGCAGTTCTTC